These 3 T cell receptor beta chains originate from one sample sequenced in a study of tumor-infiltrating lymphocytes in primary liver carcinoma. The template, about 540 ng total RNA, yielded TCR beta cDNA made with a constant-region primer. Three nested multiplex PCR rounds of slightly modified ARM-PCR generated TCR beta libraries. For 10 cycles apiece, the opening two PCR rounds ran with TRBV1-TRBV30 forward primers and a C-beta reverse primer. TCRdb analysed the multiplex PCR reads with MiXCR anew, one entry per CDR3 protein. The sample comprises 50,000 to 70,000 distinct CDR3 sequences, 65% to 80% of which are singletons, and just over 55% rests with the top ten. Investigators took RNA and DNA out together from about 20-30 mg of unsorted bulk tissue. The sample consisted of liver tumor tissue from sampling region 2. Subset meaning: tumor region T2, inferior pole. The receptors come from a man between 40 and 49 years old with primary liver carcinoma and hepatitis B virus infection.

The chain combines TRBV29-1 with TRBJ2-7, with no clear D. The germline gives CDR1 SQVTM, CDR2 ANQGSEA. The CDR3 spans 12 residues. The CDR3 region is CIAGWGNHEQYF. CDR3 DNA sequence: TGCATCGCAGGTTGGGGTAATCACGAGCAGTACTTC.

This chain joins TRBV7-9 and TRBJ2-2; TRBD1 agrees at 7 bases. In germline, CDR1 is SEHNR, CDR2 FQNEAQ (reference sequence). V was clipped by 1 base and J by 7 bases; unmatched bases: 3. This CDR3 is built from 14 residues. The CDR3 DNA follows: TGTGCCAGCAGCTTAGAGGGGGCCTGCGGGGAGCTGTTTTTT. Its translation: CASSLEGACGELFF. The full variable domain, with the rest looked up from reference TRBV7-9 and TRBJ2-2, is DTGVSQNPRHKITKRGQNVTFRCDPISEHNRLYWYRQTLGQGPEFLTYFQNEAQLEKSRLLSDRFSAERPKGSFSTLEIQRTEQGDSAMYLCASSLEGACGELFFGEGSRLTVL.

The V and J genes are TRBV6-1 and TRBJ1-5; D call uncertain. There are 15 residues in the CDR3. Per germline, CDR1 MNHNS and CDR2 SASEGT. CDR3 DNA sequence: TGTTCCTGCAGTGAAATCTCCTATAGTAATCAGCCCCAGCATTTT. This translates into CSCSEISYSNQPQHF.